Below, 17 T cell receptor beta chains from the same sample are listed, as sequenced in a study of cytomegalovirus exposure and HLA in healthy donors (TCRdb year 2017). Libraries were built with the immunoSEQ multiplex PCR assay. A mixture of 60 forward primers for TCR Vbeta segments and 13 reverse primers for TCR Jbeta segments was used in the multiplex PCR. TCRdb took this table from immuneACCESS and kept in-frame rearrangements with V and J called. Such tables lack part of the clones; where checked against another copy, unresolved V genes explain under half of the gap, and the rest is unexplained. The sample table on file contains under 95,000 clones. Clones ranked in the top ten supply 3% to 4% of the sample. Sequences were obtained from PBMCs. The receptors derive from a man between 18 and 35 years old in good health and CMV-seropositive.

The chain has TRBV28 and TRBJ2-7, with 10 bases aligning to TRBD1. CDR1 is MDHEN, CDR2 SYDVKM, per germline. The CDR3 totals 16 residues. V was pared by 1 base and J by 0 bases, with 3 bases of the junction left unmatched. The CDR3 region has the DNA TGTGCCAGCAGTTTATCGGACAGGGGGGCCTCCTACGAGCAGTACTTC. Translated: CASSLSDRGASYEQYF.

This chain joins TRBV6-1 and TRBJ2-2, with a tentative D call TRBD1 (6 bases). V was trimmed by 6 bases and J by 6 bases, leaving 14 bases between them. Germline CDR1 reads MNHNS; CDR2 reads SASEGT. The CDR3 is 14 amino acids. In DNA, the CDR3 is TGTGCCAGCAGAAGTACAGGGCCCCCCGGGGAGCTGTTTTTT. Amino acid sequence: CASRSTGPPGELFF.

The chain is built from TRBV15 and TRBJ2-7; 9 positions agree with TRBD1. Germline-derived CDR1 and CDR2 are LNHNV and YYDKDF (reference sequence). This CDR3 contains 14 residues. V lost 8 bases and J lost 1; bases outside the gene matches: 6. The CDR3 nucleotides read TGTGCCACCGCCGGGACAGGGCAATCCTACGAGCAGTACTTC. It translates to CATAGTGQSYEQYF.

V and J are TRBV11-2 and TRBJ2-7; 9 bases line up with TRBD2. The CDR3 loop spans 15 amino acids. Germline CDR1 SGHAT, CDR2 FQNNGV. Losses at the gene ends were 3 bases for V and 2 bases for J; bases not matched to a gene: 5. The CDR3: CASSFLAGETYEQYF. The CDR3 DNA sequence: TGTGCCAGCAGCTTTTTAGCGGGGGAGACCTACGAGCAGTACTTC.

The chain joins TRBV9 to TRBJ1-2; D may be TRBD1 (6 bases). The germline V gene encodes CDR1 SGDLS and CDR2 YYNGEE. The CDR3 is made up of 15 amino acids. Trimming left V 4 bases short and J 4 bases short, with 17 bases between. CDR3 sequence: CASSSEGDRGYGYTF. CDR3 bases: TGTGCCAGCAGCTCCGAGGGGGACCGGGGCTATGGCTACACCTTC.

This chain connects TRBV25-1 to TRBJ2-1; D gene unclear. This CDR3 is 15 amino acids long. Trimming stripped 3 bases from V and 3 bases from J, with 12 bases between. Germline V gene sequence: CDR1 MGHDK, CDR2 SYGVNS. The CDR3 here is CASSESRGFYNEQFF. CDR3 nucleotides: TGTGCCAGCAGTGAGTCTAGAGGTTTCTACAATGAGCAGTTCTTC. Looking up the rest from reference TRBV25-1 and TRBJ2-1 gives the full variable domain: EADIYQTPRYLVIGTGKKITLECSQTMGHDKMYWYQQDPGMELHLIHYSYGVNSTEKGDLSSESTVSRIRTEHFPLTLESARPSHTSQYLCASSESRGFYNEQFFGPGTRLTVL.

J is TRBJ2-7 and V is TRBV28; 8 bases map to TRBD1. V lost 5 bases and J lost 1; bases outside the gene matches: 7. The length of the CDR3 is 15 residues. CDR1 is MDHEN and CDR2 is SYDVKM in the germline V gene. The CDR3 spells CASSPPTGASYEQYF. CDR3 bases: TGTGCCAGCAGTCCACCGACAGGGGCATCCTACGAGCAGTACTTC. The complete variable domain, with remaining parts taken from reference TRBV28 and TRBJ2-7, reads DVKVTQSSRYLVKRTGEKVFLECVQDMDHENMFWYRQDPGLGLRLIYFSYDVKMKEKGDIPEGYSVSREKKERFSLILESASTNQTSMYLCASSPPTGASYEQYFGPGTRLTVT.

The rearrangement joins TRBV28 to TRBJ2-7, with a possible D match to TRBD2 (6 bases). From germline, CDR1 is MDHEN and CDR2 SYDVKM. The CDR3 totals 14 residues. Trimming pared 8 bases from V and 3 bases from J, leaving 17 bases between. In DNA, the CDR3 is TGTGCCAGCGTGGAGGGCTTAGTGAACTACGAGCAGTACTTC. Residues: CASVEGLVNYEQYF.

The chain combines TRBV6-1 with TRBJ2-3; D might be TRBD1 (5 bases). Germline V gene lookup returns CDR1 MNHNS and CDR2 SASEGT. CDR3 length: 14 residues. V was trimmed by 2 bases and J by 6 bases, leaving 12 bases between them. Here the CDR3 reads CASSERGRADTQYF. CDR3 bases: TGTGCCAGCAGTGAAAGGGGCAGGGCGGATACGCAGTATTTT.

The chain uses TRBV7-2 and TRBJ2-5, with D possibly matching TRBD1 (5 bases). From germline, CDR1 is SGHTA and CDR2 FQGNSA. V dropped 1 base and J dropped 5 bases, with 11 bases sitting between them. CDR3 size: 14 residues. CDR3: CASSLVFSGETQYF. CDR3 bases: TGTGCCAGCAGCTTAGTGTTCTCAGGGGAGACCCAGTACTTC.

This sequence joins TRBV11-1 and TRBJ2-1, with 10 bases that match TRBD2. Germline V gives CDR1 SGHAT, CDR2 FQDESV (reference sequence). This CDR3 has 15 residues. The V gene end was trimmed by 7 bases and the J gene end by 6 bases; junction bases not matched to a gene: 9. The CDR3 DNA reads as TGTGCCAGCACCTGGACTAGCGGACCCACCAATGAGCAGTTCTTC. Its translation: CASTWTSGPTNEQFF. The variable domain in full, completed from reference TRBV11-1 and TRBJ2-1, reads EAEVAQSPRYKITEKSQAVAFWCDPISGHATLYWYRQILGQGPELLVQFQDESVVDDSQLPKDRFSAERLKGVDSTLKIQPAELGDSAMYLCASTWTSGPTNEQFFGPGTRLTVL.

The V and J genes are TRBV5-1 and TRBJ2-3, with TRBD1 matching over 8 bases. CDR1 and CDR2 from the germline V gene are SGHRS and YFSETQ. This CDR3 region has 15 residues. Germline trimming cut 2 bases from V and 6 bases from J; bases unmatched to any gene: 8. The DNA of the CDR3 is TGCGCCAGCAGCTTTACGGACAGGGTTCCCGATACGCAGTATTTT. Translating it yields CASSFTDRVPDTQYF.

This sequence joins TRBV5-6 and TRBJ2-1; 12 positions match TRBD2. CDR1 is SGHDT and CDR2 is YYEEEE in the germline V gene. Losses at the gene ends were 4 bases for V and 0 bases for J; bases not matched to a gene: 8. The CDR3 consists of 18 residues. DNA of the CDR3: TGTGCCAGCAGCCCGACGGGACTAGCGGGCCTCTCCTACAATGAGCAGTTCTTC. Translating gives CASSPTGLAGLSYNEQFF.

This rearrangement joins TRBV7-8 to TRBJ1-5, with 10 bases lining up with TRBD1. Germline V gene sequence: CDR1 SGHVS, CDR2 FQNEAQ. V lost 6 bases, J lost 4 bases, and 3 bases stayed unmatched. This CDR3 region has 14 residues. CDR3 bases: TGTGCCAGCAGTAGACAGGGGGCGAATCAGCCCCAGCATTTT. Translation: CASSRQGANQPQHF.

The CDR3 here is CASSLLKSTTYEQYF. CDR3 nucleotides: TGCGCCAGCAGCTTGTTGAAGAGTACCACCTACGAGCAGTACTTC. The rearrangement links TRBV5-1 to TRBJ2-7; D is uncertain. Germline V gives CDR1 SGHRS, CDR2 YFSETQ. This CDR3 contains 15 residues. V lost 1 base to trimming and J lost 2 bases, with 13 bases between them.

V and J are TRBV11-2 and TRBJ2-7; 10 nucleotides agree with TRBD2. Germline CDR1 is SGHAT and CDR2 is FQNNGV. J was trimmed by 3 bases and V by 3 bases; bases with no gene match: 5. CDR3 length: 15 residues. DNA of the CDR3: TGTGCCAGCAGCTTTACTAGCGGGGAAAACTACGAGCAGTACTTC. As protein: CASSFTSGENYEQYF. The full variable domain, completed using reference TRBV11-2 and TRBJ2-7, is EAGVAQSPRYKIIEKRQSVAFWCNPISGHATLYWYQQILGQGPKLLIQFQNNGVVDDSQLPKDRFSAERLKGVDSTLKIQPAKLEDSAVYLCASSFTSGENYEQYFGPGTRLTVT.

The V call is TRBV30, the J call TRBJ2-3; TRBD2 matches 9 bases. The germline CDR1 and CDR2 sequences are GTSNPN and SVGIG (reference sequence). The trim removed 4 bases at V and 9 bases at J, leaving 8 bases unmatched. This CDR3 spans 13 amino acids. In DNA, the CDR3 is TGTGCCTGGATAGCGGGGGACCGGTGGACGCAGTATTTT. Translating it yields CAWIAGDRWTQYF.